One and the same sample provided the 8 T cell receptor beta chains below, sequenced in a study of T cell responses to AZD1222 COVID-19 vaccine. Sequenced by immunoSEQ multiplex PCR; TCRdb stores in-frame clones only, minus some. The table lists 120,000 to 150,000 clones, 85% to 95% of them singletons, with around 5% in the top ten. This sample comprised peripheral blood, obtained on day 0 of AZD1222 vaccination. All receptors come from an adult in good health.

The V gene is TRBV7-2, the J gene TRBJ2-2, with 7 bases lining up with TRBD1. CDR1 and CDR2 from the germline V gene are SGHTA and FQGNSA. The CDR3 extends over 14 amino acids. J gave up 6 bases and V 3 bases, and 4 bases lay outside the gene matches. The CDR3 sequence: CASSLGTVPGELFF. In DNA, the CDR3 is TGTGCCAGCAGCTTGGGGACAGTCCCCGGGGAGCTGTTTTTT.

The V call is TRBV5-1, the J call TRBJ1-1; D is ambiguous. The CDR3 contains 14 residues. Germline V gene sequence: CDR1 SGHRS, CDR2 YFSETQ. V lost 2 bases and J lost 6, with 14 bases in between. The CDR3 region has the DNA TGCGCCAGCAGCTTCGGACTTTCACGGCCTGAAGCTTTCTTT. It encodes CASSFGLSRPEAFF.

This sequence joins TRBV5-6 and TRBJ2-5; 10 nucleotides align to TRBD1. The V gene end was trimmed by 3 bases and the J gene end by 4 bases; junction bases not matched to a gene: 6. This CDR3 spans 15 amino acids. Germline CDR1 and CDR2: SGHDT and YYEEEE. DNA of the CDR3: TGTGCCAGCAGCTCCGGGACAGGGGTTAGAGAGACCCAGTACTTC. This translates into CASSSGTGVRETQYF.

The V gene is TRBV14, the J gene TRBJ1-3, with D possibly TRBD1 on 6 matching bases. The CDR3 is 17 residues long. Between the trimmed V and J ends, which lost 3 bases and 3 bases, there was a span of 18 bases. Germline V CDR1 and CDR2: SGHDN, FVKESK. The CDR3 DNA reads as TGTGCCAGCAGCCATCTCCCTCAGGGGAGGATTGGAAACACCATATATTTT. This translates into CASSHLPQGRIGNTIYF. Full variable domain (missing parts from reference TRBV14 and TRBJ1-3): EAGVTQFPSHSVIEKGQTVTLRCDPISGHDNLYWYRRVMGKEIKFLLHFVKESKQDESGMPNNRFLAERTGGTYSTLKVQPAELEDSGVYFCASSHLPQGRIGNTIYFGEGSWLTVV.

The CDR3 region is CAGGQGLNQPQHF. As DNA, the CDR3 is TGTGCCGGGGGACAGGGGTTAAATCAGCCCCAGCATTTT. The chain couples TRBV19 to TRBJ1-5; TRBD1 agrees at 10 bases. Germline CDR1 LNHDA, CDR2 SQIVND (reference sequence). The CDR3 is made up of 13 amino acids. With 11 bases clipped from V and 4 bases from J, the junction kept 5 bases outside the gene matches. The variable domain in full, with the rest retrieved from reference TRBV19 and TRBJ1-5, is DGGITQSPKYLFRKEGQNVTLSCEQNLNHDAMYWYRQDPGQGLRLIYYSQIVNDFQKGDIAEGYSVSREKKESFPLTVTSAQKNPTAFYLCAGGQGLNQPQHFGDGTRLSIL.

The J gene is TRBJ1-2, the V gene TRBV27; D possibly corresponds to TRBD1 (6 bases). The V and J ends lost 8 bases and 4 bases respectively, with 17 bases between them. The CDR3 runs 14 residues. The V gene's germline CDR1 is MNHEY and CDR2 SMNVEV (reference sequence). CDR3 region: CASRKQGMGYGYTF. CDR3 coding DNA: TGTGCCAGCCGGAAACAGGGTATGGGCTATGGCTACACCTTC.

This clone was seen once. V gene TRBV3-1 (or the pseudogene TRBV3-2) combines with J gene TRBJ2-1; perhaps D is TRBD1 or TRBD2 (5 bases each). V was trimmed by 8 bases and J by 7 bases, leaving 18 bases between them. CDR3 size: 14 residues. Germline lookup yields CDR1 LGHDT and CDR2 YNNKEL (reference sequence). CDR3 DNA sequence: TGTGCCAGCGGGGCTTCATCTAGCCGTAATGAGCAGTTCTTC. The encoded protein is CASGASSSRNEQFF.

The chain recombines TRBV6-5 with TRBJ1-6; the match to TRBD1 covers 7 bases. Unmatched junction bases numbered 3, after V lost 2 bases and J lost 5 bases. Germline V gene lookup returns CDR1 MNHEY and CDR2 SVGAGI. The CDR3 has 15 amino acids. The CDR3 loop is CASSYDRANNSPLHF. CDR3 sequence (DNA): TGTGCCAGCAGTTACGACAGGGCCAATAATTCACCCCTCCACTTT.